Shown below are 9 T cell receptor beta chains from a single sample sequenced in a study of T cell changes during pregnancy in multiple sclerosis. The method was immunoSEQ multiplex PCR; TCRdb's version includes in-frame clones alone and lacks a portion of them. The repertoire holds about 40,000 clones, with 87% as singletons. The specimen comprised CD4+ T cells from peripheral blood mononuclear cells, sampled after pregnancy. The receptors stem from a female donor with multiple sclerosis, enrolled in a pregnancy study.

V gene TRBV5-1 combines with J gene TRBJ2-1; perhaps TRBD1 as D (5 bases). V shed 0 bases and J shed 2 bases, with 6 bases lying between them. The germline V gene has CDR1 SGHRS and CDR2 YFSETQ. The CDR3 has 14 residues. The CDR3 DNA follows: TGCGCCAGCAGCTTGGACAGGACCTACAATGAGCAGTTCTTC. It yields the protein CASSLDRTYNEQFF.

V and J are TRBV4-1 and TRBJ1-4; D is perhaps TRBD1 (5 bases). The germline V and J ends were trimmed by 4 bases and 7 bases, with 10 bases remaining between them. This CDR3 is built from 13 residues. Germline V lookup: CDR1 MGHRA, CDR2 YSYEKL. The CDR3 here is CASSPLGGEKLFF. The CDR3 region has the DNA TGCGCCAGCAGCCCACTGGGGGGTGAAAAACTGTTTTTT.

The chain couples TRBV7-9 to TRBJ2-7, with TRBD1 identical over 8 bases. V lost 5 bases, J lost 2 bases, and 2 bases stayed unmatched. Looked up from germline, CDR1 is SEHNR and CDR2 is FQNEAQ (reference sequence). The CDR3 has 13 residues. This chain's CDR3 is CASSNRGAYEQYF. CDR3 in DNA: TGTGCCAGCAGCAACAGGGGGGCCTACGAGCAGTACTTC. The full variable domain, its missing parts supplied by reference TRBV7-9 and TRBJ2-7, is DTGVSQNPRHKITKRGQNVTFRCDPISEHNRLYWYRQTLGQGPEFLTYFQNEAQLEKSRLLSDRFSAERPKGSFSTLEIQRTEQGDSAMYLCASSNRGAYEQYFGPGTRLTVT.

The V gene is TRBV7-2, the J gene TRBJ2-7; 7 nucleotides agree with TRBD1. The CDR3 spans 12 residues. The V gene end was trimmed by 5 bases and the J gene end by 4 bases; junction bases not matched to a gene: 2. Germline V gene sequence: CDR1 SGHTA, CDR2 FQGNSA. Here the CDR3 DNA reads TGTGCCAGCAGCGCACAGGGGTACGAGCAGTACTTC. Translated, it gives CASSAQGYEQYF.

The rearrangement joins TRBV23-1 to TRBJ2-1; 8 nucleotides match TRBD2. TRBV23-1 is noted as an ORF with a role that remains uncertain. The CDR3 loop spans 18 amino acids. The ends lost 2 bases at V and 5 bases at J; junction bases unmatched: 14. The chain's CDR3 is CASSQDGTRLGHNNEQFF. The CDR3 DNA reads as TGCGCCAGCAGTCAAGACGGGACTAGACTCGGCCATAACAATGAGCAGTTCTTC.

The chain recombines TRBV6-6 with TRBJ2-3, with TRBD2 matching 14 bases. The V and J ends lost 2 bases and 6 bases, in that order; junction bases with no gene match: 4. The CDR3 consists of 16 residues. In germline, CDR1 is MNHNY, CDR2 SVGAGI (reference sequence). CDR3 residues: CASSYPGTSGGDTQYF. CDR3 bases: TGTGCCAGCAGTTACCCTGGGACTAGCGGGGGTGATACGCAGTATTTT.

The chain links TRBV5-4 to TRBJ1-4; 11 bases align to TRBD1. This CDR3 comprises 17 residues. Germline loops: CDR1 SGHNT, CDR2 YYREEE (reference sequence). V gave up 3 bases and J gave up 8 bases; unmatched junction bases: 12. As DNA, the CDR3 is TGTGCCAGCAGCTCCGGGACAGGGGGAGTGGACCGCGAAAAACTGTTTTTT. Amino acid sequence: CASSSGTGGVDREKLFF. Full variable domain (outside the CDR3, taken from reference TRBV5-4 and TRBJ1-4): ETGVTQSPTHLIKTRGQQVTLRCSSQSGHNTVSWYQQALGQGPQFIFQYYREEENGRGNFPPRFSGLQFPNYSSELNVNALELDDSALYLCASSSGTGGVDREKLFFGSGTQLSVL.

The V gene is TRBV2, the J gene TRBJ1-2; D gene ambiguous. Germline CDR1 SNHLY, CDR2 FYNNEI. With 2 bases removed from V and 4 bases from J, the gap between germline ends came to 20 bases. The CDR3 length is 17 residues. CDR3 coding DNA: TGTGCCAGCAGTGAACTATCGAGGTCCAGCCTTTCCTATGGCTACACCTTC. Translated, it gives CASSELSRSSLSYGYTF.

Only a few counts were recorded for this clone. This chain links TRBV15 with TRBJ2-7; D might be TRBD1 (6 bases). CDR3 length: 16 residues. Trimming took 0 bases from V and 0 from J, leaving 12 bases between them. Germline loops: CDR1 LNHNV, CDR2 YYDKDF (reference sequence). In DNA form, the CDR3 reads TGTGCCACCAGCAGAGATGTAGTACAGGGCTCCTACGAGCAGTACTTC. Translation: CATSRDVVQGSYEQYF.